This entry features one T cell receptor (beta chain) sequence. What it binds is not known. Germline-derived CDR1 and CDR2 are SGHDT and YYEEEE. Deletions cut 4 bases from V and 1 base from J, with 13 bases between. This CDR3 has 15 amino acids. This entry comes from a study of beta chain features in type 1 diabetes. Study-wide results and caveats: Any PCR bias toward short templates would affect both groups alike. These data did not resolve whether HLA type affects TCRB rearrangement.

Isolated RNA was reverse transcribed in full, so expressed TCRB transcripts were sequenced. It was found that naive, central memory and regulatory T cell samples averaged roughly 3.5 million reads. Libraries were prepared by immunoSEQ multiplex PCR; TCRdb keeps only in-frame clonotypes and omits some of them. The sample records 300,000 to 450,000 clones, 10% to 15% being singletons. Cell sorting via CD45RO/CCR7/CD25/CD127/CD95/CD27 was performed to obtain CD4+ naive, central memory, regulatory and stem cell-like memory cells. The sequenced sample consisted of naive CD4+ T cells from blood. The chain uses TRBV5-6 and TRBJ2-3; possibly TRBD2 for D (6 bases). This clonotype originated in a man younger than 35 in good health. This CDR3 reads CASSRSGGGTDTQYF. As DNA, the CDR3 is TGTGCCAGCAGCCGTAGCGGAGGTGGCACAGATACGCAGTATTTT. Full variable domain (missing parts from reference TRBV5-6 and TRBJ2-3): DAGVTQSPTHLIKTRGQQVTLRCSPKSGHDTVSWYQQALGQGPQFIFQYYEEEERQRGNFPDRFSGHQFPNYSSELNVNALLLGDSALYLCASSRSGGGTDTQYFGPGTRLTVL.